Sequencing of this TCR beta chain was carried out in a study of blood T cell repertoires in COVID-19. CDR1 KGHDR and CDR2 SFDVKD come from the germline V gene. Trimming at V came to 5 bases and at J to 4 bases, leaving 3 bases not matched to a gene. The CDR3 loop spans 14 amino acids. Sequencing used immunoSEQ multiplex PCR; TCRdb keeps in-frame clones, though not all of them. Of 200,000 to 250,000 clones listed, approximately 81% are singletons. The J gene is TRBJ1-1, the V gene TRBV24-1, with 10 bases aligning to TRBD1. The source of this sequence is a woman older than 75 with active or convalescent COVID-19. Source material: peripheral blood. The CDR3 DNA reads TGTGCCACCAGTGGACAGGGGGCGGGCACTGAAGCTTTCTTT. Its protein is CATSGQGAGTEAFF.